The 19 T cell receptor beta chains below were found in one sample sequenced in a study of cytomegalovirus exposure and HLA in healthy donors. Primers included in the PCR were 60 Vbeta and 13 Jbeta primers. TCRdb keeps only in-frame clones here, not all; method: immunoSEQ multiplex PCR. The sample has about 170,000 clones, about 76% seen once. Specimen: PBMCs. The receptor set was obtained from a female donor in good health and CMV-seronegative.

The V gene is TRBV19, the J gene TRBJ2-2, with 7 positions matching TRBD1. V was clipped by 6 bases and J by 4 bases; unmatched bases: 11. Looked up from germline, CDR1 is LNHDA and CDR2 is SQIVND (reference sequence). CDR3 size: 16 residues. The CDR3 DNA reads TGTGCCAGTAGACGAATCCGGGACAGAATCACCGGGGAGCTGTTTTTT. Translation: CASRRIRDRITGELFF.

The chain links TRBV5-1 to TRBJ1-1; 10 nucleotides match TRBD1. V trimming: 4 bases; J trimming: 6 bases; junction bases outside the gene matches: 9. Germline V gene sequence: CDR1 SGHRS, CDR2 YFSETQ. The CDR3 spans 15 residues. In nucleotides, the CDR3 is TGCGCCAGCAGCCTGTCCGGGACAGGGGTATCTGAAGCTTTCTTT. Protein product: CASSLSGTGVSEAFF.

V usage is TRBV7-9 and J usage is TRBJ1-1; the D is unclear. Germline V gene lookup returns CDR1 SEHNR and CDR2 FQNEAQ (reference sequence). Trimming stripped 5 bases from V and 1 base from J, with 11 bases between. CDR3 size: 14 residues. In DNA form, the CDR3 reads TGTGCCAGCAGCCACGTTCGGGGGAACACTGAAGCTTTCTTT. This encodes CASSHVRGNTEAFF. Full variable domain (remainder filled in from reference TRBV7-9 and TRBJ1-1): DTGVSQNPRHKITKRGQNVTFRCDPISEHNRLYWYRQTLGQGPEFLTYFQNEAQLEKSRLLSDRFSAERPKGSFSTLEIQRTEQGDSAMYLCASSHVRGNTEAFFGQGTRLTVV.

The rearrangement joins TRBV15 to TRBJ1-2; no clear D. The CDR3 consists of 15 residues. Germline loops: CDR1 LNHNV, CDR2 YYDKDF (reference sequence). V lost 0 bases to trimming and J lost 0 bases, with 8 bases between them. This CDR3 is CATSRDDTSNYGYTF. The CDR3, as DNA: TGTGCCACCAGCAGAGATGACACCTCTAACTATGGCTACACCTTC.

V is TRBV5-1 and J is TRBJ2-7; 7 bases are shared with TRBD2. The CDR3 runs to 14 residues. From germline, CDR1 is SGHRS and CDR2 YFSETQ. J was trimmed by 1 base and V by 4 bases; bases with no gene match: 5. Written as DNA, the CDR3 is TGCGCCAGCAGCCCGGGGGGAGAATCCTACGAGCAGTACTTC. Amino acid sequence: CASSPGGESYEQYF.

This sequence joins TRBV30 and TRBJ1-1; D is ambiguous. This CDR3 is 14 amino acids long. Germline lookup yields CDR1 GTSNPN and CDR2 SVGIG (reference sequence). The germline V and J ends were trimmed by 0 bases and 4 bases, with 12 bases remaining between them. The CDR3 DNA sequence: TGTGCCTGGAGTGTAACCGGGAGTGGCACTGAAGCTTTCTTT. As protein: CAWSVTGSGTEAFF.

This clone is a singleton in its sample. The chain uses TRBV4-1 and TRBJ1-2; 8 bases map to TRBD1. V trimming: 5 bases; J trimming: 2 bases; junction bases outside the gene matches: 4. In germline, CDR1 is MGHRA, CDR2 YSYEKL. The CDR3 runs 14 residues. The CDR3 spells CASSDRGGNYGYTF. CDR3 coding DNA: TGCGCCAGCAGCGACAGGGGAGGCAACTATGGCTACACCTTC.

The V call is TRBV5-1, the J call TRBJ1-3; D is possibly TRBD1 (6 bases). V was trimmed by 3 bases and J by 0 bases, leaving 10 bases between them. CDR3 length: 15 residues. The germline CDR1 and CDR2 sequences are SGHRS and YFSETQ. The CDR3: CASSSGTPSGNTIYF. DNA of the CDR3: TGCGCCAGCAGCTCCGGGACACCCTCTGGAAACACCATATATTTT.

The chain combines TRBV2 with TRBJ1-1, with 7 nucleotides matching TRBD1. CDR3 length: 14 residues. V shed 2 bases, J shed 7 bases, and the junction held 7 bases outside the gene matches. The germline CDR1 and CDR2 sequences are SNHLY and FYNNEI. This chain's CDR3 is CASSEKDRIFEAFF. In DNA, the CDR3 is TGTGCCAGCAGTGAAAAGGACAGGATATTTGAAGCTTTCTTT.

The rearrangement joins TRBV5-4 to TRBJ2-5; the D is unclear. The CDR3 sequence is 11 residues long. The V end was cut by 2 bases, the J end by 5 bases, with 4 bases between. Looked up from germline, CDR1 is SGHNT and CDR2 is YYREEE (reference sequence). The CDR3 bases are TGTGCCAGCAGCTTTATGGAGACCCAGTACTTC. It yields the protein CASSFMETQYF.

The CDR3 protein is CASSQGTSGPQETQYF. In DNA form, the CDR3 reads TGTGCCAGCAGCCAAGGGACTAGCGGGCCCCAAGAGACCCAGTACTTC. The V and J genes are TRBV9 and TRBJ2-5; 12 bases are a match to TRBD2. V was clipped by 4 bases and J by 1 base; unmatched bases: 5. The CDR3 runs 16 residues. Germline V gene lookup returns CDR1 SGDLS and CDR2 YYNGEE.

This sequence joins TRBV4-2 and TRBJ2-7; 10 nucleotides align to TRBD2. This CDR3 spans 15 amino acids. Unmatched junction bases numbered 3, after V lost 2 bases and J lost 2 bases. Germline V lookup: CDR1 LGHNA, CDR2 YNFKEQ. The CDR3 nucleotides are TGTGCCAGCAGCCAATATAGCGGGGGGCCCTACGAGCAGTACTTC. Protein sequence: CASSQYSGGPYEQYF.

V gene TRBV15 combines with J gene TRBJ2-7; D is perhaps TRBD2 (5 bases). CDR3 length: 13 amino acids. From germline, CDR1 is LNHNV and CDR2 YYDKDF (reference sequence). V gave up 3 bases and J gave up 2 bases, with 8 bases separating them. The CDR3: CATSRDSTYEQYF. In DNA form, the CDR3 reads TGTGCCACCAGCAGGGACTCCACCTACGAGCAGTACTTC.

The V gene is TRBV9, the J gene TRBJ1-4; tentatively, D is TRBD1 (5 bases). V lost 0 bases, J lost 4 bases, and 10 bases lay in between. Germline V gene lookup returns CDR1 SGDLS and CDR2 YYNGEE. This CDR3 comprises 15 residues. The CDR3 spells CASSVGQGGNEKLFF. CDR3 sequence (DNA): TGTGCCAGCAGCGTAGGGCAGGGTGGTAATGAAAAACTGTTTTTT.

This clone came up once. The chain carries TRBV6-5 and TRBJ2-5; 13 positions match TRBD2. The CDR3 sequence is 15 residues long. Germline lookup yields CDR1 MNHEY and CDR2 SVGAGI. V was clipped by 6 bases and J by 1 base; unmatched bases: 2. The CDR3, as DNA: TGTGCCAGCAGCGGACTAGCGGGGGCCCAAGAGACCCAGTACTTC. It codes for CASSGLAGAQETQYF.

The rearrangement uses TRBV4-1 and TRBJ2-4; 9 bases are a match to TRBD2. This CDR3 spans 16 amino acids. Germline CDR1 and CDR2: MGHRA and YSYEKL. Trimming removed 1 base from V and 5 bases from J; junction bases left unmatched: 6. This chain's CDR3 is CASSQVRGGFENIQYF. As DNA, the CDR3 is TGCGCCAGCAGCCAAGTGCGGGGGGGGTTTGAAAACATTCAGTACTTC.

V usage is TRBV7-2 and J usage is TRBJ1-1; D is possibly TRBD1 (6 bases). The CDR3 runs to 13 residues. The V end lost 5 bases, the J end lost 1 base, and 8 bases lay between the germline ends. Germline assignment: CDR1 SGHTA and CDR2 FQGNSA. CDR3 sequence (DNA): TGTGCCAGCAGCCCGGGACAGAACACTGAAGCTTTCTTT. It encodes CASSPGQNTEAFF.

Concerning this clone: Germline is not matched at one junction end, which may reflect a read error. The chain has TRBV10-2 and TRBJ2-3, with 14 nucleotides matching TRBD2. Germline values: CDR1 WSHSY, CDR2 SAAADI. The CDR3 runs 18 residues. CDR3: CASSQSGTSGGATDMQYF. The CDR3 coding sequence is TGCGCCAGCAGCCAGTCCGGGACTAGCGGGGGTGCCACAGATATGCAGTATTTT.

This chain joins TRBV7-6 and TRBJ2-5, with TRBD1 identical over 7 bases. Gene TRBJ2-7 matches the end of the DNA better, so the J call may be wrong. Germline CDR1 is SGHVS and CDR2 is FNYEAQ. The CDR3 is 12 amino acids. The CDR3 reads CASSSTGFEQYF. The DNA of the CDR3 is TGTGCCAGCAGCTCGACAGGGTTCGAGCAGTACTTC.